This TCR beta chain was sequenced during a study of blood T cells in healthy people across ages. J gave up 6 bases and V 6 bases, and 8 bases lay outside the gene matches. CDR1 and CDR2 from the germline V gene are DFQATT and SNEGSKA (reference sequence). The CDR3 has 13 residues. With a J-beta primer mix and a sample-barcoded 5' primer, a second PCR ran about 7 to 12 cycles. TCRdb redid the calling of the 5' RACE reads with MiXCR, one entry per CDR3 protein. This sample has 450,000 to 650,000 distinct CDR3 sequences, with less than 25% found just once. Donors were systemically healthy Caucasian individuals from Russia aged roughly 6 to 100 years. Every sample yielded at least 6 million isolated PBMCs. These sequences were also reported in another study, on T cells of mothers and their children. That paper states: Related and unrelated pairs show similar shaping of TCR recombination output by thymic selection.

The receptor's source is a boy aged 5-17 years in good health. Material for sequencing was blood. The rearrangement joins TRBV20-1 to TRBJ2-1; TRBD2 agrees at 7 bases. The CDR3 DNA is TGCAGTGCCCCGGCGACTAGCAGCAATGAGCAGTTCTTC. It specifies CSAPATSSNEQFF.